The sequence of this T cell receptor (beta chain) was determined in a study of T-cell memory formation after mild COVID-19. Study-wide context: The study found TCR clusters largely donor specific.

This CDR3 region has 15 residues. Germline lookup yields CDR1 SGHTA and CDR2 FQGTGA. V shed 3 bases, J shed 0 bases, and the junction held 3 bases outside the gene matches. As concerns this clonotype: Its matching antigen is unknown.

TCRdb passed the 5' RACE reads through MiXCR, listing each CDR3 protein once. This table has about 240,000 distinct CDR3 sequences, 8.5% to 9.5% appearing once. Whole-study findings and limits: The study found contracting CD4+ clones mainly in CM and EM and contracting CD8+ clones in EMRA. Some clones that responded were present in memory (sampled pre-infection), which suggests cross-reactive memory joined.

The J gene is TRBJ2-3, the V gene TRBV7-3; TRBD1 agrees at 7 bases. The sequence derives from a man younger than 30 who had mild COVID-19 (a few samples of this study predate the infection). Cell type and time point are not known. Sequencing was performed on PBMCs or a T cell subset sorted from them (not recorded which). This CDR3 is CASSLGQSSTDTQYF. In DNA form, the CDR3 reads TGTGCCAGCAGCTTGGGACAGTCTAGCACAGATACGCAGTATTTT.